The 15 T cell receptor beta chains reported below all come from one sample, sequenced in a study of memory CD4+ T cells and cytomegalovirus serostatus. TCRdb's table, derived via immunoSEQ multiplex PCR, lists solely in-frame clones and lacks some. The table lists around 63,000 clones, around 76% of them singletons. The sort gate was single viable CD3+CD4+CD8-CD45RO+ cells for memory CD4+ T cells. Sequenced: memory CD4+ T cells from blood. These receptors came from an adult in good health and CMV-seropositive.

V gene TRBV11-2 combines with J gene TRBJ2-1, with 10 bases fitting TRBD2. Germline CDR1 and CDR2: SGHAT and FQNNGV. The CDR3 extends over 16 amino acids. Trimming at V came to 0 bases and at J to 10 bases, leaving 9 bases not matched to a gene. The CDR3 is CASSLDGLAARGEQFF. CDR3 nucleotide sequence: TGTGCCAGCAGCTTAGACGGACTAGCGGCCAGGGGGGAGCAGTTCTTC. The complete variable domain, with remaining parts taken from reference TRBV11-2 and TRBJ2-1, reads EAGVAQSPRYKIIEKRQSVAFWCNPISGHATLYWYQQILGQGPKLLIQFQNNGVVDDSQLPKDRFSAERLKGVDSTLKIQPAKLEDSAVYLCASSLDGLAARGEQFFGPGTRLTVL.

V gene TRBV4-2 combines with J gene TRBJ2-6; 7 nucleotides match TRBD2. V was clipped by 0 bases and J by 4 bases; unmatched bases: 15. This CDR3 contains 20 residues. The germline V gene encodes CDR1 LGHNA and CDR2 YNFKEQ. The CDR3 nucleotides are TGTGCCAGCAGCCAAGACGTTCGGAGCGGGGCCCCGATCGGGGCCAACGTCCTGACTTTC. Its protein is CASSQDVRSGAPIGANVLTF.

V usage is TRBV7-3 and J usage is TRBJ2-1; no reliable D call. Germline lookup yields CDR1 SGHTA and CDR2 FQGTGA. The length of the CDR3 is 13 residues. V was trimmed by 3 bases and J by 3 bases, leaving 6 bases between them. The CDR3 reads CASSFGDYNEQFF. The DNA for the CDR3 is TGTGCCAGCAGCTTCGGCGACTACAATGAGCAGTTCTTC.

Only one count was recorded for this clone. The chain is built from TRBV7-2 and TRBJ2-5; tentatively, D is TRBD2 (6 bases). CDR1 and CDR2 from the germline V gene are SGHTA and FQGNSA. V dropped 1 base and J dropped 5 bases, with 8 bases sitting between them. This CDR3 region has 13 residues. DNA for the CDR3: TGTGCCAGCAGCTTAGTAGCGGCCGAGACCCAGTACTTC. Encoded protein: CASSLVAAETQYF.

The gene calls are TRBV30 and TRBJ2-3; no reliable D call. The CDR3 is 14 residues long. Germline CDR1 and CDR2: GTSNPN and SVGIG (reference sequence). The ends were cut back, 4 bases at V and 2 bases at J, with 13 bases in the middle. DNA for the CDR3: TGTGCCTGGACTCGAGCAGGTTCCACAGATACGCAGTATTTT. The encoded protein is CAWTRAGSTDTQYF.

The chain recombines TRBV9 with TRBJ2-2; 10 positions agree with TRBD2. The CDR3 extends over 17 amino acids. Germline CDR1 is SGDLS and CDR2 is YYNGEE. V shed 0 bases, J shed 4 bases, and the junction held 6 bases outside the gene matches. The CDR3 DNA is TGTGCCAGCAGCGTAGGCCTAGCGGGGGCCCGCACCGGGGAGCTGTTTTTT. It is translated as CASSVGLAGARTGELFF.

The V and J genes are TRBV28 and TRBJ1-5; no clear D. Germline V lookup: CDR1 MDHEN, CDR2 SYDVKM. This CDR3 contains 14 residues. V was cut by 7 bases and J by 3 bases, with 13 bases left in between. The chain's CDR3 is CASNPQTVNQPQHF. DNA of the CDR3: TGTGCCAGCAATCCGCAAACCGTCAATCAGCCCCAGCATTTT.

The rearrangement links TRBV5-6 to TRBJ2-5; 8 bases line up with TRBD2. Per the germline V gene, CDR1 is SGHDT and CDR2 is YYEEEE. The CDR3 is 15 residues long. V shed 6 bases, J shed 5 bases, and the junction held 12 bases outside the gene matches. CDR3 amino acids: CASTKGPPGGETQYF. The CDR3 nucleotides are TGTGCCAGCACCAAGGGACCTCCGGGGGGGGAGACCCAGTACTTC.

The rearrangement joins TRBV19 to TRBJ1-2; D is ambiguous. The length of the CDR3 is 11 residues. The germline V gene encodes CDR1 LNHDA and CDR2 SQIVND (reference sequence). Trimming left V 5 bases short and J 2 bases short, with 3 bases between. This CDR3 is CASSDNYGYTF. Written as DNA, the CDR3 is TGTGCCAGTAGTGACAACTATGGCTACACCTTC.

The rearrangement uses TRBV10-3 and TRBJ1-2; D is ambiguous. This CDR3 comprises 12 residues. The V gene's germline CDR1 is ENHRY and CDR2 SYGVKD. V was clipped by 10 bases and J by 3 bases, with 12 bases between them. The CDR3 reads CATREGDYGYTF. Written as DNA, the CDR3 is TGTGCCACCCGGGAAGGAGACTATGGCTACACCTTC.

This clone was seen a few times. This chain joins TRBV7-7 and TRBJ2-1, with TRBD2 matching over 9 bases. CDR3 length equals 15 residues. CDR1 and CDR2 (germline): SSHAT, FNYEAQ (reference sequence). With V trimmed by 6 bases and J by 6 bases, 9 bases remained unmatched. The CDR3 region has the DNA TGTGCCAGCAGTCCCACTAGCGGGCCTCCCAATGAGCAGTTCTTC. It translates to CASSPTSGPPNEQFF.

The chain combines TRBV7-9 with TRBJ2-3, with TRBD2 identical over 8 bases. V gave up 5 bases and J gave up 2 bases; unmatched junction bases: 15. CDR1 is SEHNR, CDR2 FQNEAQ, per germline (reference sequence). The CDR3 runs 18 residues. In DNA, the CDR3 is TGTGCCAGCAGCCCAGGCGCCCTTGGCGGGGGGCACACAGATACGCAGTATTTT. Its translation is CASSPGALGGGHTDTQYF.

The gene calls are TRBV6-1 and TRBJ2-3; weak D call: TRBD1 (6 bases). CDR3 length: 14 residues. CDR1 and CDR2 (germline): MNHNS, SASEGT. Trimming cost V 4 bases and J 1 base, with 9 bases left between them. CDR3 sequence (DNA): TGTGCCAGCAGTGGGGGGCGGGGCACAGATACGCAGTATTTT. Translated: CASSGGRGTDTQYF.

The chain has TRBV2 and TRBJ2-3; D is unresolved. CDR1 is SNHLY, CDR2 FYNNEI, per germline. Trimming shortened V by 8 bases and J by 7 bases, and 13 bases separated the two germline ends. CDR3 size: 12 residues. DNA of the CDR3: TGTGCCAGCTCTCTCGACAAGTATACGCAGTATTTT. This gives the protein CASSLDKYTQYF.

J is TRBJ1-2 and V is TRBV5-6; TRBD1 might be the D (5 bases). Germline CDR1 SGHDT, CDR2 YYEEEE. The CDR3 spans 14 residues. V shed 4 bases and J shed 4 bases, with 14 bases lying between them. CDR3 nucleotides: TGTGCCAGCAGCCGTGAAGGGGAGGGCTATGGCTACACCTTC. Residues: CASSREGEGYGYTF. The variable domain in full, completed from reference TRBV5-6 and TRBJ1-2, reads DAGVTQSPTHLIKTRGQQVTLRCSPKSGHDTVSWYQQALGQGPQFIFQYYEEEERQRGNFPDRFSGHQFPNYSSELNVNALLLGDSALYLCASSREGEGYGYTFGSGTRLTVV.